The 16 T cell receptor beta chains below were found in one sample sequenced in a study of a mutant IDH1 vaccine in newly diagnosed glioma. The table came from immunoSEQ multiplex PCR; TCRdb's copy has only in-frame clones and leaves some out. The sample lists tens of thousands of clones, more than 65% seen once, with around 5.2% in the top ten. The time point was: baseline, week 1 (first vaccination visit). This sample's treatment: pre-vaccination baseline after standard-of-care therapy. The input for sequencing was PBMCs, taken from a glioma patient treated with radiotherapy, temozolomide or both. All receptors derive from a man aged 35 to 55 with glioma. Some clones in this sample may be carry-over from other donors' samples.

The DNA for the CDR3 is TGCGCCAGCAGCCAAGAATGGAGGGGAAATGGCTACACCTTC. This gives the protein CASSQEWRGNGYTF. The rearrangement links TRBV4-1 to TRBJ1-2; perhaps TRBD1 as D (5 bases). There are 14 residues in the CDR3. Trimming cost V 0 bases and J 6 bases, with 11 bases left between them. In germline, CDR1 is MGHRA, CDR2 YSYEKL.

The rearrangement uses TRBV5-8 and TRBJ2-4; 8 bases are shared with TRBD1. CDR3 length: 15 residues. Germline CDR1 is SGHTS and CDR2 is YDEGEE. V dropped 1 base and J dropped 9; count of bases not matched to a gene: 9. The CDR3 bases are TGTGCCAGCAGCTTGAGGACTACGCAGGGGGCCATTCAGTACTTC. Its protein is CASSLRTTQGAIQYF.

This chain uses TRBV5-1 with TRBJ2-5; TRBD1 agrees at 9 bases. The ends lost 4 bases at V and 0 bases at J; junction bases unmatched: 4. In germline, CDR1 is SGHRS, CDR2 YFSETQ. The CDR3 covers 15 residues. DNA for the CDR3: TGCGCCAGCAGCACGGGACAGGGACACCAAGAGACCCAGTACTTC. It yields the protein CASSTGQGHQETQYF.

The V and J genes are TRBV29-1 and TRBJ2-2, with D unclear. The CDR3 is 11 amino acids. Germline loops: CDR1 SQVTM, CDR2 ANQGSEA. Trimming pared 6 bases from V and 4 bases from J, leaving 6 bases between. The CDR3, as DNA: TGCAGCGTCCCACTCACCGGGGAGCTGTTTTTT. It translates to CSVPLTGELFF.

The chain employs TRBV5-4 and TRBJ2-1; no clear D gene. The germline gives CDR1 SGHNT, CDR2 YYREEE (reference sequence). Trimming removed 3 bases from V and 4 bases from J, with 5 bases in between. The CDR3 has 12 residues. The DNA for the CDR3 is TGTGCCAGCAGCTCCGCATACAATGAGCAGTTCTTC. Translating gives CASSSAYNEQFF.

This chain connects TRBV7-9 to TRBJ1-1, with D uncertain. Trimming shortened V by 4 bases and J by 7 bases, and 16 bases separated the two germline ends. This CDR3 spans 14 amino acids. Per germline, CDR1 SEHNR and CDR2 FQNEAQ (reference sequence). The CDR3 spells CASSSIPRAIEAFF. CDR3 bases: TGTGCCAGCAGCTCCATCCCCCGGGCCATTGAAGCTTTCTTT.

The chain links TRBV23-1 to TRBJ2-2; TRBD2 matches 9 bases. TRBV23-1 is sorted into the ORF group, with uncertain function. CDR3 size: 17 residues. J lost 5 bases, V lost 2 bases, and 9 bases had no gene match. The CDR3 DNA reads as TGCGCCAGCAGTCAAACGCTAGCGGGGACGCTTACCGGGGAGCTGTTTTTT. Its protein is CASSQTLAGTLTGELFF.

The V call is TRBV4-1, the J call TRBJ2-2; 8 nucleotides align to TRBD1. Germline assignment: CDR1 MGHRA and CDR2 YSYEKL. Losses at the gene ends were 4 bases for V and 7 bases for J; bases not matched to a gene: 8. This CDR3 has 15 amino acids. CDR3 region: CASSLRQGTDGELFF. DNA for the CDR3: TGCGCCAGCAGCCTTCGACAGGGGACCGACGGGGAGCTGTTTTTT.

This clone was recorded a few times. The rearrangement links TRBV29-1 to TRBJ2-7, with TRBD2 identical over 7 bases. The CDR3 consists of 13 residues. Germline V gene sequence: CDR1 SQVTM, CDR2 ANQGSEA. V shed 6 bases and J 7 bases; nucleotides not matched to a gene: 12. The CDR3 nucleotides read TGCAGCGTGGGGGGGACGTCGTCGGGGGAGCAGTACTTC. It yields the protein CSVGGTSSGEQYF.

Points on this clone: Other DNA sequences within the sample encode an identical CDR3. V is TRBV5-1 and J is TRBJ1-4; 10 bases fit TRBD1. V lost 0 bases, J lost 5 bases, and 1 base stayed unmatched. CDR1 and CDR2 (germline): SGHRS, YFSETQ. The CDR3 has 15 amino acids. The CDR3 protein is CASSLEGQGNEKLFF. The CDR3 DNA sequence: TGCGCCAGCAGCTTGGAGGGACAGGGGAATGAAAAACTGTTTTTT.

This chain connects TRBV27 to TRBJ2-7; TRBD2 might be the D (6 bases). V was cut by 2 bases and J by 4 bases, with 12 bases left in between. Looked up from germline, CDR1 is MNHEY and CDR2 is SMNVEV (reference sequence). The length of the CDR3 is 14 residues. The DNA for the CDR3 is TGTGCCAGCAGTTTAAAACCGGGGGTGTACGAGCAGTACTTC. Translated, it gives CASSLKPGVYEQYF.

CDR3 DNA: TGTGCCAGCAGCTTGGGGAGAAACACTGAAGCTTTCTTT. Its protein is CASSLGRNTEAFF. V and J are TRBV5-4 and TRBJ1-1; D remains ambiguous. V was pared by 0 bases and J by 2 bases, with 5 bases between. CDR1 and CDR2 from the germline V gene are SGHNT and YYREEE (reference sequence). The CDR3 loop spans 13 amino acids.

V and J are TRBV13 and TRBJ2-7; tentative D call: TRBD1 (5 bases). From germline, CDR1 is PRHDT and CDR2 FYEKMQ (reference sequence). V was pared by 3 bases and J by 3 bases, with 12 bases between. This CDR3 is built from 14 residues. The CDR3 bases are TGTGCCAGCAGCTTCGCAGGGAAGGGCTACGAGCAGTACTTC. Translated: CASSFAGKGYEQYF.

The V gene is TRBV20-1, the J gene TRBJ1-2; TRBD1 is a possible D gene (5 bases). Germline V gene data show CDR1 as DFQATT and CDR2 as SNEGSKA (reference sequence). This CDR3 region has 10 residues. Between the trimmed V and J ends, which lost 4 bases and 7 bases, there was a span of 7 bases. CDR3 protein: CSAKGVGYTF. Written as DNA, the CDR3 is TGCAGTGCTAAAGGGGTTGGCTACACCTTC.

The chain combines TRBV10-2 with TRBJ1-4, with D unclear. The CDR3 runs 12 residues. The germline V and J ends were trimmed by 4 bases and 15 bases, with 15 bases remaining between them. Germline V CDR1 and CDR2: WSHSY, SAAADI. The DNA for the CDR3 is TGCGCCAGCAGTGTTGGACCTCAAAGTGTGTTTTTT. This translates into CASSVGPQSVFF.

This clone was seen a single time. The chain employs TRBV6-5 and TRBJ2-7, with D possibly TRBD1 on 6 matching bases. V lost 8 bases and J lost 6, with 14 bases in between. CDR1 MNHEY and CDR2 SVGAGI come from the germline V gene. The CDR3 spans 12 residues. The CDR3 DNA reads as TGTGCCAGCTACAGGGTTTCGAGCGAGCAGTACTTC. Residues: CASYRVSSEQYF.